The present T cell receptor beta chain was sequenced within a study of CD8 T cells in Susac syndrome (dated by TCRdb to the late 2010s). Looking at the study overall: Among the Susac syndrome patients who were sequenced, clinically active disease was present in 5 or 6 and clinical remission was observed in fewer than ten. At blood withdrawal, Susac syndrome patients were therapy-naive, treated with corticosteroids (with IVIg additionally given to some), or treated with IVIg alone. Whether CD8+ T cell activation and differentiation in Susac syndrome was antigen driven was tested using repertoire sequencing. Clonality of the CD8+ T cell repertoire was compared between about a dozen healthy donors, 14 Susac syndrome patients and roughly 16 multiple sclerosis patients.

After removal of 4 bases from V and 3 bases from J, the junction retains 9 bases not matched to a gene. Inclusive of the bounding cysteine and phenylalanine, the CDR3 is 15 residues long. This entry keeps only the CDR3 DNA: 45 bases, framed from base 1. In the germline V gene (reference sequence), CDR1 corresponds to SGHNT and CDR2 to YYREEE. What the authors observed across the whole study: The number of individuals in the TCR sequencing and HLA analysis was recognized as being relatively small. Clonal expansion was seen in Susac syndrome CD8+ repertoires, peaking in CD8+ TEMRA cells and being greater in clinically active patients than in remitting ones. In the total CD8+ and CD8+ TEMRA repertoires, 15 to 20 and five Susac-specific public clones, respectively, were identified.

In the case of this clonotype: The antigen it binds to is not known. No much larger clonotype is one base removed from it; base qualities were not supplied.

RNA was extracted using the RNeasy kit, and 0.5 to 1 microgram was reverse transcribed with random hexamers. TCR beta CDR3 regions were amplified with the immunoSEQ multiplex PCR assay covering 54 Vbeta and 13 Jbeta segments. To correct PCR amplification bias, a synthetic template baseline was used for both primer optimization and computational correction. The original pipeline was this. Reads were annotated to V, D and J genes per IMGT and analyzed with immunoSEQ Analyzer, keeping only productive sequences. To calculate clonality, Shannon entropy was normalized by log2 of the number of productive unique sequences and then subtracted from one. For each patient and control, public and private clones were evaluated among the 100 most prevalent clones. Susac-specific clones were defined as absent from healthy and MS cohorts, over a thousand published viral clones and other ImmuneACCESS disease sequences. The public reads were reprocessed in TCRdb via fastp at Q25 and MiXCR, keeping in-frame beta chains. All rows with the same CDR3 protein become a single entry with the most common DNA and genes. These V and J calls originate from TCRdb's pipeline instead of the authors' own analysis. In all, the sample holds 92,000 or so distinct CDR3 sequences, and about 95% of those were seen once. The top ten constitute 0.62% of the sample.

Peripheral blood CD8+ and CD4+ T cells from healthy donors, Susac syndrome patients and multiple sclerosis patients were profiled by high-throughput TCR beta sequencing. Recently defined diagnostic criteria for definite or probable disease were met by the Susac syndrome patients. Bulk CD8+ and CD4+ T cells were purified by magnetic negative isolation, whereas CD8+ TEMRA cells were enriched by FACS. Blood was collected in EDTA tubes and processed within 24 hours, with PBMCs isolated through density gradient centrifugation. PBMCs destined for TCR sequencing were cryopreserved in liquid nitrogen and later thawed in a 37 °C water bath. Purity of sorted or isolated CD4+, CD8+ and CD8+ TEMRA cells was at least 90%.

The sequence joins TRBV5-4 to TRBJ1-2; TRBD1 aligns with 7 central bases. This TCR was sampled from a human donor with Susac syndrome. Sequencing input: CD8+ T cells from PBMCs. The DNA sequence is given as TGTGCCAGCAGCAAACGACAGGGAACCGACTATGGCTACACCTTC. It is translated as CASSKRQGTDYGYTF.